Listed below are T cell receptor beta chains from one sample, sequenced in a study of T-cell reconstitution after alpha-beta-depleted transplantation in children. TCRdb reprocessed the PCR reads with MiXCR, giving one entry per CDR3 protein. The table includes some 340,000 distinct CDR3 sequences, 10% to 13% detected once. This sample comprised PBMCs from the stem cell graft donor, obtained from the stem cell graft. The receptors originated from a human donor who donated a stem cell graft to a child with acute lymphoblastic leukemia. CDR3s include the opening cysteine and the closing phenylalanine or tryptophan. The order of the fields is clone size, J gene, V gene, D gene, CDR3 DNA, CDR3 protein. D genes are given only for firm matches. A row's size may be missing; if present it is once, few, many or a size class.

.	TRBJ1-1	TRBV14	TRBD1	TGTGCCAGCAGCCAAAGCTGGCAGGGGGGTTTAGGCGACACTGAAGCTTTCTTT	CASSQSWQGGLGDTEAFF
few	TRBJ2-3	TRBV20-1	.	TGCAGTGCCGAGGCAGATACGCAGTATTTT	CSAEADTQYF
few	TRBJ2-7	TRBV10-3	.	TGTGCCTCTCAACATGGAGGGGATGAGCAGTACTTC	CASQHGGDEQYF
.	TRBJ1-3	TRBV20-1	.	TGCAGTGCTTACAGGGGAAACACCATATATTTT	CSAYRGNTIYF
few	TRBJ2-7	TRBV5-1	TRBD2	TGCGCCAGCAGCTTCCGGCAGTGGAGACTAGCGGAGGCCTACGAGCAGTACTTC	CASSFRQWRLAEAYEQYF
.	TRBJ1-3	TRBV7-2	.	TGTGCCAGCAGCCGGGGATTCTCTGGAAACACCATATATTTT	CASSRGFSGNTIYF
few	TRBJ1-5	TRBV12-3/TRBV12-4	TRBD1	TGTGCCAGCAGAGATACAGGGGGGGTCAATCAGCCCCAGCATTTT	CASRDTGGVNQPQHF
few	TRBJ2-3	TRBV7-6	.	TGTGCCAGCAGTGCCAGGGGAGATACGCAGTATTTT	CASSARGDTQYF
few	TRBJ1-2	TRBV9	TRBD1	TGTGCCAGCAGCTTGCGCGTCGGACAGGGCGCGGGCTACACCTTC	CASSLRVGQGAGYTF
many	TRBJ2-5	TRBV25-1	.	TGTGCCAGCAGATCCACGGGGGGCCCACAAGAGACCCAGTACTTC	CASRSTGGPQETQYF
.	TRBJ2-3	TRBV6-5	.	TGTGCCAGCAGTTACCTAAGCACAGATACGCAGTATTTT	CASSYLSTDTQYF
few	TRBJ2-7	TRBV7-2	.	TGTGCCAGCAGCTTAGCGTTTGGGGACCTTGCCTACGAGCAGTACTTC	CASSLAFGDLAYEQYF
.	TRBJ2-7	TRBV25-1	.	TGTGCCAGCAGGGTGGGCCTTGGCGAGCAGTACTTC	CASRVGLGEQYF
many	TRBJ2-1	TRBV12-3/TRBV12-4	TRBD2	TGTGCCAGCAGTTTAGAAGGCGGGAGGCCCCACAATGAGCAGTTCTTC	CASSLEGGRPHNEQFF
few	TRBJ2-5	TRBV13	TRBD2	TGTGCCAGCAGCCTAGCGGACTTACAAGAGACCCAGTACTTC	CASSLADLQETQYF
few	TRBJ2-5	TRBV5-1	.	TGCGCCAGCAGCTTGGCGGGGCTGCCCTATTGGACCCAGTACTTC	CASSLAGLPYWTQYF
many	TRBJ2-1	TRBV6-1	.	TGTGCCAGCAGGACACCGGCGACCAATGAGCAGTTCTTC	CASRTPATNEQFF
few	TRBJ2-5	TRBV6-1	TRBD2	TGTGCCAGCTCCAATAATCTAGCGGGGCAAGAGACCCAGTACTTC	CASSNNLAGQETQYF
once	TRBJ2-1	TRBV20-1	TRBD2	TGCAGTGCAACCCAGCGGGGAGGCGATGAGCAGTTCTTC	CSATQRGGDEQFF
many	TRBJ2-1	TRBV5-1	.	TGCGCCAGCAGCTACCTAGAGAGTGAGCAGTTCTTC	CASSYLESEQFF
many	TRBJ2-7	TRBV20-1	.	TGCAGTGCTAGCTTGGCTAGCGCCTACGAGCAGTACTTC	CSASLASAYEQYF
.	TRBJ2-1	TRBV7-2	.	TGTGCCAGCAGCTTAGCGTACGCCGGCTCCTACAATGAGCAGTTCTTC	CASSLAYAGSYNEQFF
.	TRBJ1-2	TRBV6-2/TRBV6-3	.	TGTGCCAGCAGTATAGGAGAGGACTATGGCTACACCTTC	CASSIGEDYGYTF
many	TRBJ1-1	TRBV6-5	.	TGTGCCAGCAGTTACTCAGGTGTTGGGAACACTGAAGCTTTCTTT	CASSYSGVGNTEAFF
few	TRBJ1-5	TRBV15	.	TGTGCCACCAGCAGAGGGGCAGACAGCAGCAATCAGCCCCAGCATTTT	CATSRGADSSNQPQHF
.	TRBJ2-2	TRBV6-2/TRBV6-3	.	TGTGCCAGCAGTTTCCCGGGACTGTACACCGGGGAGCTGTTTTTT	CASSFPGLYTGELFF
few	TRBJ1-2	TRBV5-1	.	TGCGCCAGCAGACTAGGACAGAACCTTAATGGCTACACCTTC	CASRLGQNLNGYTF
.	TRBJ2-7	TRBV30	TRBD2	TGTGCCTGGAGTGCGGGGACTAGCGGGAGATACGAGCAGTACTTC	CAWSAGTSGRYEQYF
many	TRBJ1-2	TRBV4-1	TRBD1	TGCGCCAGCAGCCAAGTAGACAGGGGTTACTATGGCTACACCTTC	CASSQVDRGYYGYTF
.	TRBJ2-3	TRBV6-1	TRBD2	TGTGCCAGCAGAAACTATTTACTAGCGGGAAGCCCAGATACGCAGTATTTT	CASRNYLLAGSPDTQYF
few	TRBJ1-5	TRBV27	.	TGTGCCAGCAGTTTAAGCAGGGATCAGCCCCAGCATTTT	CASSLSRDQPQHF
few	TRBJ1-4	TRBV7-9	.	TGTGCCAGCAGCTCGAGACGGGGCTCGGAAAAACTGTTTTTT	CASSSRRGSEKLFF